The 30 T cell receptor beta chains reported below all come from one sample, sequenced in a study of shared clonotypes between healthy human individuals. The method was immunoSEQ multiplex PCR; TCRdb's version includes in-frame clones alone and lacks a portion of them. This sample has approximately 2.5 million clones; roughly 92% occur once, and the top ten carry around 0.15%. Sequencing was carried out using naive CD4+ T cells sorted from blood. Subset defined: CD45RA+ positively selected. The receptors originated from a man aged 18 to 29 in good health.

A few counts support this clone. The rearrangement links TRBV13 to TRBJ2-5; 7 nucleotides align to TRBD1. Germline-derived CDR1 and CDR2 are PRHDT and FYEKMQ (reference sequence). J lost 4 bases, V lost 5 bases, and 13 bases had no gene match. CDR3 length: 16 residues. CDR3 DNA sequence: TGTGCCAGCAGCCGGAACAGGGGAAAGGCGAGAGAGACCCAGTACTTC. Amino acid sequence: CASSRNRGKARETQYF. The full variable domain, its missing parts supplied by reference TRBV13 and TRBJ2-5, is AAGVIQSPRHLIKEKRETATLKCYPIPRHDTVYWYQQGPGQDPQFLISFYEKMQSDKGSIPDRFSAQQFSDYHSELNMSSLELGDSALYFCASSRNRGKARETQYFGPGTRLLVL.

The CDR3 DNA reads TGTGCCAGCAGCCTCGACAGGTTTGATGAAAAACTGTTTTTT. Amino acid sequence: CASSLDRFDEKLFF. The chain has TRBV5-4 and TRBJ1-4; TRBD1 is a possible D gene (6 bases). Trimming took 4 bases from V and 6 from J, leaving 13 bases between them. The CDR3 covers 14 residues. In germline, CDR1 is SGHNT, CDR2 YYREEE (reference sequence).

The chain has TRBV19 and TRBJ2-7; D possibly matches TRBD1 or TRBD2 (7 bases each). Germline CDR1 reads LNHDA; CDR2 reads SQIVND (reference sequence). Trimming pared 3 bases from V and 3 bases from J, leaving 12 bases between. The CDR3 consists of 14 residues. CDR3 nucleotides: TGTGCCAGTAGTATTCAGGGGGGGGACTACGAGCAGTACTTC. Its translation: CASSIQGGDYEQYF.

The chain joins TRBV2 to TRBJ2-5; maybe TRBD2 (6 bases). Trimming stripped 4 bases from V and 2 bases from J, with 23 bases between. The CDR3 spans 18 residues. Germline values: CDR1 SNHLY, CDR2 FYNNEI. The CDR3 region has the DNA TGTGCCAGCAGTGTCTGGTTGTCAGGCGGGATGGATCAAGAGACCCAGTACTTC. Translation: CASSVWLSGGMDQETQYF.

As concerns this clone: The same CDR3 is also encoded by other DNA sequences in this sample. This chain links TRBV9 with TRBJ2-7, with 9 positions matching TRBD2. The junction had 2 bases not matched to a gene; V was cut back by 0 bases and J by 1 base. The germline gives CDR1 SGDLS, CDR2 YYNGEE. This CDR3 comprises 15 residues. The CDR3 is CASSVASGTSYEQYF. The CDR3 DNA reads as TGTGCCAGCAGCGTAGCTAGCGGGACTTCCTACGAGCAGTACTTC. The full variable domain, with the rest looked up from reference TRBV9 and TRBJ2-7, is DSGVTQTPKHLITATGQRVTLRCSPRSGDLSVYWYQQSLDQGLQFLIQYYNGEERAKGNILERFSAQQFPDLHSELNLSSLELGDSALYFCASSVASGTSYEQYFGPGTRLTVT.

The J gene is TRBJ2-6, the V gene TRBV6-5; the D is unclear. The V gene lost 5 bases and the J gene lost 0 bases, with 8 bases spanning the gap. Germline V lookup: CDR1 MNHEY, CDR2 SVGAGI. This CDR3 spans 15 amino acids. The CDR3 bases are TGTGCCAGCAGTAGAAGGAACTCTGGGGCCAACGTCCTGACTTTC. Protein: CASSRRNSGANVLTF.

CDR3 in amino acids: CASTITGVNTEAFF. The CDR3 nucleotides read TGTGCCAGCACCATTACAGGGGTTAACACTGAAGCTTTCTTT. This rearrangement joins TRBV2 to TRBJ1-1, with 7 nucleotides matching TRBD1. J gave up 2 bases and V 7 bases, and 7 bases lay outside the gene matches. The CDR3 length is 14 residues. The germline CDR1 and CDR2 sequences are SNHLY and FYNNEI.

The chain has TRBV5-1 and TRBJ2-2; no definite D call. V lost 4 bases to trimming and J lost 3 bases, with 13 bases between them. CDR3 length: 15 residues. Germline V gene data show CDR1 as SGHRS and CDR2 as YFSETQ. Written as DNA, the CDR3 is TGCGCCAGCAGCGAGATTTCACGAGACACCGGGGAGCTGTTTTTT. This gives the protein CASSEISRDTGELFF.

This clone has a single count. V is TRBV6-6 and J is TRBJ1-6; D might be TRBD1 (5 bases). V was cut by 3 bases and J by 7 bases, with 13 bases left in between. Germline V gene lookup returns CDR1 MNHNY and CDR2 SVGAGI (reference sequence). The CDR3 spans 15 residues. The CDR3: CASSYGQGINSPLHF. The CDR3 bases are TGTGCCAGCAGTTATGGGCAGGGCATCAATTCACCCCTCCACTTT.

The rearrangement links TRBV27 to TRBJ2-3; D perhaps matches TRBD2 (6 bases). Trimming took off 6 bases at V and 11 bases at J, with 15 bases between the two ends. The CDR3 covers 12 residues. Germline lookup yields CDR1 MNHEY and CDR2 SMNVEV (reference sequence). CDR3 DNA: TGTGCCAGCAGCCCCTCCGGGGGTATGCAGTATTTT. Translating it yields CASSPSGGMQYF.

The genes are TRBV18 and TRBJ2-3; 15 nucleotides match TRBD2. The V gene end was trimmed by 3 bases and the J gene end by 3 bases; junction bases not matched to a gene: 7. From germline, CDR1 is KGHSH and CDR2 LQKENI. The CDR3 extends over 18 amino acids. This CDR3 reads CASSPSSGLAGGTDTQYF. The CDR3 nucleotides are TGTGCCAGCTCACCGAGTTCAGGACTAGCGGGAGGGACAGATACGCAGTATTTT.

The chain employs TRBV12-5 and TRBJ2-2; no definite D call. The CDR3 totals 12 residues. Trimming stripped 2 bases from V and 10 bases from J, with 8 bases between. Germline lookup yields CDR1 LGHNT and CDR2 FRNRAP. CDR3 nucleotide sequence: TGTGCTAGTGGTTTGCCCCCGGCGGAGCTGTTTTTT. Translated, it gives CASGLPPAELFF.

The genes are TRBV6-6 and TRBJ2-7; D is possibly TRBD1 or TRBD2 (5 bases each). Germline V gene sequence: CDR1 MNHNY, CDR2 SVGAGI (reference sequence). This CDR3 has 13 residues. The germline V and J ends were trimmed by 2 bases and 6 bases, with 11 bases remaining between them. This chain's CDR3 is CASSYGQGREQYF. In nucleotides, the CDR3 is TGTGCCAGCAGTTACGGTCAGGGACGCGAGCAGTACTTC.

This clone was counted once. V and J are TRBV5-1 and TRBJ2-5, with D perhaps being TRBD1 or TRBD2 (5 bases each). Deletions cut 4 bases from V and 5 bases from J, with 21 bases between. Looked up from germline, CDR1 is SGHRS and CDR2 is YFSETQ. The CDR3 extends over 16 amino acids. The CDR3 DNA follows: TGCGCCAGCAGCCCCAATCCCGGGACCTTTTCGGAGACCCAGTACTTC. Encoded protein: CASSPNPGTFSETQYF.

The gene calls are TRBV30 and TRBJ1-5; no firm D call. The CDR3 loop spans 14 amino acids. V dropped 2 bases and J dropped 1 base, with 9 bases sitting between them. CDR1 is GTSNPN, CDR2 SVGIG, per germline (reference sequence). CDR3 residues: CAWSWKGSNQPQHF. Here the CDR3 DNA reads TGTGCCTGGAGTTGGAAAGGAAGCAATCAGCCCCAGCATTTT.

As regards this clone: Other DNA sequences in the same sample also yield this CDR3. CDR3 amino acids: CASSPRVEQYF. DNA for the CDR3: TGTGCCAGCTCACCACGAGTCGAGCAGTACTTC. The J gene is TRBJ2-7, the V gene TRBV18; no reliable D call. Germline CDR1 reads KGHSH; CDR2 reads LQKENI. Trimming took 1 base from V and 6 from J, leaving 4 bases between them. The CDR3 totals 11 residues. The whole variable domain, filled in from reference TRBV18 and TRBJ2-7, reads NAGVMQNPRHLVRRRGQEARLRCSPMKGHSHVYWYRQLPEEGLKFMVYLQKENIIDESGMPKERFSAEFPKEGPSILRIQQVVRGDSAAYFCASSPRVEQYFGPGTRLTVT.

The chain combines TRBV5-1 with TRBJ2-1; the match to TRBD1 covers 7 bases. The trim removed 0 bases at V and 12 bases at J, leaving 6 bases unmatched. CDR3 length: 13 residues. From germline, CDR1 is SGHRS and CDR2 YFSETQ. CDR3 bases: TGCGCCAGCAGCTTGGGGACAGGAAGGATGCAGTTCTTC. Residues: CASSLGTGRMQFF.

The chain recombines TRBV5-4 with TRBJ1-2; no clear D gene. The CDR3 spans 14 residues. Trimming took 3 bases from V and 3 from J, leaving 12 bases between them. From germline, CDR1 is SGHNT and CDR2 YYREEE (reference sequence). The CDR3 DNA is TGTGCCAGCAGCTCCCCGAGGGCTGACTATGGCTACACCTTC. It yields the protein CASSSPRADYGYTF. Complete variable domain (other parts from reference TRBV5-4 and TRBJ1-2): ETGVTQSPTHLIKTRGQQVTLRCSSQSGHNTVSWYQQALGQGPQFIFQYYREEENGRGNFPPRFSGLQFPNYSSELNVNALELDDSALYLCASSSPRADYGYTFGSGTRLTVV.

The V gene is TRBV9, the J gene TRBJ2-1, with D tentatively TRBD2 (6 bases). The CDR3 runs to 16 residues. Germline CDR1 SGDLS, CDR2 YYNGEE. V lost 0 bases to trimming and J lost 6 bases, with 16 bases between them. In nucleotides, the CDR3 is TGTGCCAGCAGCGTAGACGCGGGGCGGCCAGGCAATGAGCAGTTCTTC. Residues: CASSVDAGRPGNEQFF.

V and J are TRBV4-3 and TRBJ2-7; a possible D gene is TRBD1 (6 bases). Trimming stripped 0 bases from V and 2 bases from J, with 17 bases between. The CDR3 totals 17 residues. The germline gives CDR1 LGHNA, CDR2 YSLEER. Here the CDR3 DNA reads TGCGCCAGCAGCCAAGATCCCCCAGGGGTAGTCACCTACGAGCAGTACTTC. It codes for CASSQDPPGVVTYEQYF.

The count of this clone is one. The rearrangement links TRBV6-1 to TRBJ1-5, with a weak D call TRBD1 (6 bases). V lost 6 bases to trimming and J lost 6 bases, with 12 bases between them. The CDR3 length is 13 residues. Germline assignment: CDR1 MNHNS and CDR2 SASEGT. CDR3: CASRGQNTQPQHF. The CDR3 nucleotides are TGTGCCAGCAGGGGACAAAATACTCAGCCCCAGCATTTT.

There are a few counts of this clone. The chain is built from TRBV5-1 and TRBJ2-6, with D unresolved. The CDR3 runs to 17 residues. Germline V gene data show CDR1 as SGHRS and CDR2 as YFSETQ. Deletions cut 4 bases from V and 1 base from J, with 15 bases between. This CDR3 is CASSPTKTRSGANVLTF. The CDR3 DNA follows: TGCGCCAGCAGCCCAACAAAGACCCGATCTGGGGCCAACGTCCTGACTTTC.

The chain links TRBV11-2 to TRBJ1-4, with TRBD1 as a possible D gene (6 bases). The CDR3 extends over 15 amino acids. The germline V and J ends were trimmed by 5 bases and 8 bases, with 18 bases remaining between them. Germline V gene sequence: CDR1 SGHAT, CDR2 FQNNGV. CDR3 DNA: TGTGCCAGCAGCGCACAGGGAGGGGAGGGAGAAAAACTGTTTTTT. Translated: CASSAQGGEGEKLFF.

J is TRBJ1-1 and V is TRBV11-3; 7 bases match TRBD1. Per the germline V gene, CDR1 is SGHNT and CDR2 is YENEEA. Trimming at V came to 3 bases and at J to 3 bases, leaving 4 bases not matched to a gene. The CDR3 totals 14 residues. The CDR3 region has the DNA TGTGCCAGCAGCTTGGAGGGGGCCGACACTGAAGCTTTCTTT. It codes for CASSLEGADTEAFF.

The chain uses TRBV11-3 and TRBJ2-1; D unclear. The CDR3 sequence is 14 residues long. Germline CDR1 and CDR2: SGHNT and YENEEA. Trimming pared 3 bases from V and 5 bases from J, leaving 11 bases between. CDR3 DNA sequence: TGTGCCAGCAGCTTCCGGCGGCTAGACAATGAGCAGTTCTTC. Translated, it gives CASSFRRLDNEQFF. The variable domain in full, completed from reference TRBV11-3 and TRBJ2-1, reads EAGVVQSPRYKIIEKKQPVAFWCNPISGHNTLYWYLQNLGQGPELLIRYENEEAVDDSQLPKDRFSAERLKGVDSTLKIQPAELGDSAVYLCASSFRRLDNEQFFGPGTRLTVL.

The rearrangement joins TRBV10-3 to TRBJ2-1, with no clear D. The V gene's germline CDR1 is ENHRY and CDR2 SYGVKD. Between the trimmed V and J ends, which lost 0 bases and 2 bases, there was a span of 8 bases. This CDR3 has 15 amino acids. The CDR3 bases are TGTGCCATCAGTGAGTCTGACGGAACCTACAATGAGCAGTTCTTC. Translated, it gives CAISESDGTYNEQFF.

With respect to this clone: Other DNA sequences in the same sample also yield this CDR3. V is TRBV18 and J is TRBJ2-5; 11 nucleotides line up with TRBD1. The trim removed 3 bases at V and 5 bases at J, leaving 5 bases unmatched. Germline CDR1 and CDR2: KGHSH and LQKENI. The CDR3 extends over 15 amino acids. The DNA for the CDR3 is TGTGCCAGCTCACCCCTCGGGACAGGGGGGGAGACCCAGTACTTC. It specifies CASSPLGTGGETQYF.

The CDR3 loop is CASRRSSSYNEQFF. The CDR3, as DNA: TGTGCCAGTAGACGGTCAAGCTCCTACAATGAGCAGTTCTTC. The chain has TRBV19 and TRBJ2-1; D ambiguous. CDR3 length: 14 residues. Trimming took 6 bases from V and 0 from J, leaving 9 bases between them. Germline CDR1 LNHDA, CDR2 SQIVND (reference sequence).

The chain recombines TRBV18 with TRBJ2-7; D might be TRBD2 (6 bases). Germline V gives CDR1 KGHSH, CDR2 LQKENI. V dropped 3 bases and J dropped 0 bases, with 15 bases sitting between them. The CDR3 contains 16 residues. The DNA of the CDR3 is TGTGCCAGCTCACCTATTTCCGGGACTTCCTCCTACGAGCAGTACTTC. Its translation: CASSPISGTSSYEQYF.

The genes are TRBV7-9 and TRBJ2-7, with a weak D call TRBD1 (6 bases). Germline CDR1 and CDR2: SEHNR and FQNEAQ (reference sequence). V lost 3 bases, J lost 0 bases, and 12 bases lay in between. The CDR3 is 15 amino acids. CDR3 sequence: CASSFGTHDSYEQYF. CDR3 coding DNA: TGTGCCAGCAGCTTCGGGACACATGACTCCTACGAGCAGTACTTC.